This TCR beta chain was observed in a study of cytomegalovirus exposure and HLA in healthy donors. Across the study: Previous work identified some 120 million unique TCR beta sequences from about 200 million T cells.

CDR1 KGHSY and CDR2 FQNENV come from the germline V gene. This CDR3 contains 14 residues. Trimming stripped 5 bases from V and 7 bases from J, with 14 bases between. PCR employed 60 Vbeta and 13 Jbeta primers. The table came from immunoSEQ multiplex PCR; TCRdb's copy has only in-frame clones and leaves some out. Found here are around 82,000 clones, 60% to 85% of them singletons; the top ten hold about 5.5%. About this clone: The antigen is undetermined.

Regarding the study as a whole: Most observed TCR sequences were rare, whereas some public TCRs were detected in many donors. Cytomegalovirus association was assigned to about 150 TCR beta chains.

Material: PBMCs. The receptor comes from a male donor in good health and CMV-seropositive. The chain has TRBV16 and TRBJ1-4, with D hard to call. The CDR3 sequence: CASSWRAEGEKLFF. CDR3 DNA sequence: TGTGCCAGCAGCTGGAGGGCTGAGGGTGAAAAACTGTTTTTT.